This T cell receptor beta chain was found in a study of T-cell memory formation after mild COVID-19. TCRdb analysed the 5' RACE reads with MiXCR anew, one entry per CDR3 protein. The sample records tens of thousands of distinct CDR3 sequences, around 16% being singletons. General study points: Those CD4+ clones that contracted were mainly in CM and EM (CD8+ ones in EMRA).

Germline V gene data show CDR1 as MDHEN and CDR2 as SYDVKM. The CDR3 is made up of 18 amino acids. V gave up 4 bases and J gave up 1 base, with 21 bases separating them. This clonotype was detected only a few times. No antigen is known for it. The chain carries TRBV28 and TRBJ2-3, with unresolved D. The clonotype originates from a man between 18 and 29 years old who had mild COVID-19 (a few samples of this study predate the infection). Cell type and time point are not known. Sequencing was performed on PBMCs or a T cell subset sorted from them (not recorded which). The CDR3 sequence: CASSSRFLTSGRTDTQYF. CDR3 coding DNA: TGTGCCAGCAGTTCACGATTTCTCACCTCTGGGCGCACAGATACGCAGTATTTT.